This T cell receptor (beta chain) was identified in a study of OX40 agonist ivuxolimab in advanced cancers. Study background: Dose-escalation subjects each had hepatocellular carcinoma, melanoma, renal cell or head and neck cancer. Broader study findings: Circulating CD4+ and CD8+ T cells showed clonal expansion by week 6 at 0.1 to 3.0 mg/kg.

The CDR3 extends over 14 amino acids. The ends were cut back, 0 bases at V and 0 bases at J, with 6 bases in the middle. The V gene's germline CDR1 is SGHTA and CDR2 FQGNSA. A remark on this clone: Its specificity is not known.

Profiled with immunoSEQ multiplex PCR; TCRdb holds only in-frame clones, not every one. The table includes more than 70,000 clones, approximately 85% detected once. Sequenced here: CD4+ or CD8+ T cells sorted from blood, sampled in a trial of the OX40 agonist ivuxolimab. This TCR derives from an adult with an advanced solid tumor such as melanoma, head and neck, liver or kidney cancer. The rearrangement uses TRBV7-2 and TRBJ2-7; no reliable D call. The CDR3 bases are TGTGCCAGCAGCTTAGCGGCCGTCTCCTACGAGCAGTACTTC. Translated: CASSLAAVSYEQYF.